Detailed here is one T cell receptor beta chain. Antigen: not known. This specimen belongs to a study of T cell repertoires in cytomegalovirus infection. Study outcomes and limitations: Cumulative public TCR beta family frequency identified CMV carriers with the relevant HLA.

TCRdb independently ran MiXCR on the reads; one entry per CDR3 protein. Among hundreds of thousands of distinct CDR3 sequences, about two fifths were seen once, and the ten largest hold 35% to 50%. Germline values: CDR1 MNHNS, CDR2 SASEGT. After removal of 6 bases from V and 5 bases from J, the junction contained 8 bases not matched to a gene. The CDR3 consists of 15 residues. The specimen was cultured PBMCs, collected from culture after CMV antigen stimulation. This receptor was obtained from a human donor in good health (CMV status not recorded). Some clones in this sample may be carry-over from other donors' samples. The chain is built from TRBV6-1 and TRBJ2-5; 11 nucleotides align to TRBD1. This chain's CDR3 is CASRGTGQGVETQYF. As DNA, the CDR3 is TGTGCCAGCAGGGGAACGGGACAGGGGGTTGAGACCCAGTACTTC.